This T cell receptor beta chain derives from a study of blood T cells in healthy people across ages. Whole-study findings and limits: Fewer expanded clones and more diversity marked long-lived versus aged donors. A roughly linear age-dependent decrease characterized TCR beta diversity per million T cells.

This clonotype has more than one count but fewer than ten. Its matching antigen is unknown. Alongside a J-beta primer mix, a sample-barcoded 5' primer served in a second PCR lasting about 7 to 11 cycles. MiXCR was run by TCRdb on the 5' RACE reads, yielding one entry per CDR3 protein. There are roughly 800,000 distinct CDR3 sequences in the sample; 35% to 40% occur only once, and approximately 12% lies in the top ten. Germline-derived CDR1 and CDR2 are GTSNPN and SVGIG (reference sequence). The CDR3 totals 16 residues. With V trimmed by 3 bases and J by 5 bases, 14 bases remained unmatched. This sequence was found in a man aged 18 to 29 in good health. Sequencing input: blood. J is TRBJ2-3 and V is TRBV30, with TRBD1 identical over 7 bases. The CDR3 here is CAWRGRQGRAGDTQYF. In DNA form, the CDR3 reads TGTGCCTGGAGGGGGAGACAGGGTCGAGCCGGAGATACGCAGTATTTT.